These T cell receptor beta chains were read from a single sample in a study of cytomegalovirus exposure and HLA in healthy donors. Some clones are missing from TCRdb's copy, which holds only in-frame ones; the method was immunoSEQ multiplex PCR. The table records over 150,000 clones, about 85% of them present only once. The specimen was PBMCs. The receptors shown here come from a boy aged 2-9 years in good health and CMV-seronegative. Both conserved end residues are part of each CDR3. Fields, in order: V gene, J gene, CDR3 protein.

TRBV27,TRBJ1-1,CASSLSAGLNTEAFF
TRBV6-5,TRBJ1-6,CATRQGSSYNSPLHF
TRBV10-3,TRBJ2-3,CAISESSEDTQYF
TRBV28,TRBJ2-2,CASRVLAGDTGELFF
TRBV9,TRBJ2-3,CASSVAKRISTDTQYF
TRBV10-1,TRBJ2-7,CASSDTGYEQYF
TRBV12-5,TRBJ1-2,CASGGEVTRGYTF
TRBV6-1,TRBJ2-3,CASRLGLAPTDTQYF
TRBV28,TRBJ1-5,CATDRVGQPQHF
TRBV6-7,TRBJ2-5,CASVEWGEETQYF
TRBV11-2,TRBJ1-2,CASSSRTFNYGYTF